This T cell receptor beta chain was sequenced for a study of T cell responses to AZD1222 COVID-19 vaccine. Trimming took 4 bases from V and 7 from J; bases not matched to a gene: 4. Germline V gives CDR1 SNHLY, CDR2 FYNNEI. The CDR3 sequence is 13 residues long. Clones were read by immunoSEQ multiplex PCR, and TCRdb kept only the in-frame ones, dropping some. The data show more than 15,000 clones, over 60% seen once. Whole-study findings and limits: Variant regions that are unmutated are reportedly the target of nearly half of spike-specific TCRs.

About this clone itself: The antigen remains unidentified.

The chain joins TRBV2 to TRBJ2-7; 10 nucleotides agree with TRBD1. Sequencing used peripheral blood, obtained 28 days after the second AZD1222 dose. The clonotype comes from an adult who received the AZD1222 COVID-19 vaccine. This CDR3 reads CASSGDRGKEQYF. Written as DNA, the CDR3 is TGTGCCAGCAGTGGGGACAGGGGAAAAGAGCAGTACTTC.